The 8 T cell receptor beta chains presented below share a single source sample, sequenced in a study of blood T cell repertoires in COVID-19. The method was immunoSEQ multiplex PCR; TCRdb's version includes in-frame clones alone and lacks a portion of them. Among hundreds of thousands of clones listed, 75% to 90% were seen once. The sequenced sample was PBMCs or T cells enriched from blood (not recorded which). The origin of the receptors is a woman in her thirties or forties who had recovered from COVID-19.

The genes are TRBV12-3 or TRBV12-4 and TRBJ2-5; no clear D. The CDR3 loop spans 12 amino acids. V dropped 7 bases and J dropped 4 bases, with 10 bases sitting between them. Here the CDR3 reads CASTLFGETQYF. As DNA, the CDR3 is TGTGCCAGCACGTTGTTCGGAGAGACCCAGTACTTC.

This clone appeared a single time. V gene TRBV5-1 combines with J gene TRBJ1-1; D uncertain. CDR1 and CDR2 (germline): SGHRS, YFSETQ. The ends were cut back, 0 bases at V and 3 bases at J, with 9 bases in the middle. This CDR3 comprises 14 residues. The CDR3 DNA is TGCGCCAGCAGCTTGGCCGGGGATCACACTGAAGCTTTCTTT. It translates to CASSLAGDHTEAFF.

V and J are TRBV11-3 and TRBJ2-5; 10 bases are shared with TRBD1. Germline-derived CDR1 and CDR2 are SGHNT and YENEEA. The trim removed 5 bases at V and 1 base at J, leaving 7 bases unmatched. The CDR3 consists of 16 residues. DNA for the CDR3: TGTGCCAGCAGCCCCACCGGGACAGGGGCCCAAGAGACCCAGTACTTC. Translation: CASSPTGTGAQETQYF.

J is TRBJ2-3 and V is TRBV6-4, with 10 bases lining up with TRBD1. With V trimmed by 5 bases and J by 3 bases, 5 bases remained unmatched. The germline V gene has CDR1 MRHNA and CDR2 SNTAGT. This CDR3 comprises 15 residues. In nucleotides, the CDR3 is TGTGCCAGCAGTCCAGGACAGGGGGGTACAGATACGCAGTATTTT. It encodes CASSPGQGGTDTQYF.

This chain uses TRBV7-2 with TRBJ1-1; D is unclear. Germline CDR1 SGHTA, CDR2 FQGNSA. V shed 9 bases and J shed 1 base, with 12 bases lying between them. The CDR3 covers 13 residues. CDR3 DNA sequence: TGTGCCAGTTCGAGAGGGCCGAACACTGAAGCTTTCTTT. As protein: CASSRGPNTEAFF.

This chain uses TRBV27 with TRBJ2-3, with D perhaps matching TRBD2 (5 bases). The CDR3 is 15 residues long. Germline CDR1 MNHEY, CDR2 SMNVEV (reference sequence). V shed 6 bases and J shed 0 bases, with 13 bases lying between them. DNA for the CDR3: TGTGCCAGCAGGCCAGCGGCCCGAAGCACAGATACGCAGTATTTT. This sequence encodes CASRPAARSTDTQYF.

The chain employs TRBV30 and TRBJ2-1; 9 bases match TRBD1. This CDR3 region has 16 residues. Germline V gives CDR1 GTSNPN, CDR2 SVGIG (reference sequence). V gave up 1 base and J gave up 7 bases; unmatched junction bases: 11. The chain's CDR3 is CAWSESGTGIQNEQFF. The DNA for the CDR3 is TGTGCCTGGAGTGAATCGGGGACAGGGATTCAGAATGAGCAGTTCTTC.

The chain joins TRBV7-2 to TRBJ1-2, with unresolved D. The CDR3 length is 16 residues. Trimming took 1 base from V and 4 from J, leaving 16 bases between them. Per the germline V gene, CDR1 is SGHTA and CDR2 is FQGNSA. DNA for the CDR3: TGTGCCAGCAGCTTAGGCGGGTTCGGGGTCGGCTATGGCTACACCTTC. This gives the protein CASSLGGFGVGYGYTF.